This T cell receptor beta chain was obtained from a study of blood T cell repertoires in COVID-19. About the research overall: Both acute and convalescent COVID-19 samples were obtained from the United States, Italy and Spain.

The V end lost 6 bases, the J end lost 1 base, and 14 bases lay between the germline ends. The length of the CDR3 is 15 residues. Germline CDR1 and CDR2: SEHNR and FQNEAQ (reference sequence). Study processing details: The authors estimated nucleated cell counts from reference gene primer amplification. Clones were read by immunoSEQ multiplex PCR, and TCRdb kept only the in-frame ones, dropping some. V, J and clone size derive from that table, while D and trimming were established from the DNA sequence. The sample has about 420,000 clones, over 85% seen once. Enrolment of Seattle patients took place during active infection, and they were followed longitudinally.

Material for sequencing was peripheral blood. This TCR was recovered from a man younger than 30 with COVID-19, enrolled during active disease. The gene calls are TRBV7-9 and TRBJ2-3; tentatively, D is TRBD2 (6 bases). The CDR3, as DNA: TGTGCCAGCAGTTCGGACTACTTCGGCACAGATACGCAGTATTTT. Translated: CASSSDYFGTDTQYF.